The present T cell receptor beta chain was sequenced within a study of blood T cell repertoires in COVID-19. Whole-study context: T cells, B-cell-depleted T cells, or PBMCs supplied cDNA or gDNA.

Source study methods: Reference gene primer amplification gave estimated nucleated cell counts. The table came from immunoSEQ multiplex PCR; TCRdb's copy has only in-frame clones and leaves some out. That table is the source of V, J and clone size, and D and trimming were worked out from the DNA. The sample holds roughly 150,000 clones, 75% to 90% seen once. This CDR3 comprises 13 residues. V dropped 1 base and J dropped 6 bases, with 11 bases sitting between them. Germline-derived CDR1 and CDR2 are SQVTM and ANQGSEA. All enrollees were roughly 18 to 95 years old and from roughly 26 US areas. The specimen was PBMCs or T cells enriched from blood (not recorded which). The sequence was obtained from a man between 65 and 80 years old who had been exposed to COVID-19. The chain recombines TRBV29-1 with TRBJ2-3, with D unclear. The CDR3 region has the DNA TGCAGCGTTGAAGGGGTCCCGAGGGATACGCAGTATTTT. This translates into CSVEGVPRDTQYF.